Given below is one TCR beta chain in context. This record comes from a study of shared clonotypes between healthy human individuals. TCRdb's copy holds only in-frame clones and misses some; the assay was immunoSEQ multiplex PCR. This sample has 450,000 to 500,000 clones, with 76% found just once. The V gene lost 2 bases and the J gene lost 2 bases, with 9 bases spanning the gap. CDR1 SGHAT and CDR2 FQNNGV come from the germline V gene. The CDR3 has 14 amino acids. Sequenced input: PBMCs. The chain uses TRBV11-2 and TRBJ2-5; possibly TRBD2 for D (6 bases). This clonotype was obtained from a woman aged 35 to 49 in good health. Some clones in this sample may be carry-over from other donors' samples. Here the CDR3 reads CASSLLGGQETQYF. The CDR3 nucleotides are TGTGCCAGCAGCTTATTAGGAGGGCAAGAGACCCAGTACTTC.